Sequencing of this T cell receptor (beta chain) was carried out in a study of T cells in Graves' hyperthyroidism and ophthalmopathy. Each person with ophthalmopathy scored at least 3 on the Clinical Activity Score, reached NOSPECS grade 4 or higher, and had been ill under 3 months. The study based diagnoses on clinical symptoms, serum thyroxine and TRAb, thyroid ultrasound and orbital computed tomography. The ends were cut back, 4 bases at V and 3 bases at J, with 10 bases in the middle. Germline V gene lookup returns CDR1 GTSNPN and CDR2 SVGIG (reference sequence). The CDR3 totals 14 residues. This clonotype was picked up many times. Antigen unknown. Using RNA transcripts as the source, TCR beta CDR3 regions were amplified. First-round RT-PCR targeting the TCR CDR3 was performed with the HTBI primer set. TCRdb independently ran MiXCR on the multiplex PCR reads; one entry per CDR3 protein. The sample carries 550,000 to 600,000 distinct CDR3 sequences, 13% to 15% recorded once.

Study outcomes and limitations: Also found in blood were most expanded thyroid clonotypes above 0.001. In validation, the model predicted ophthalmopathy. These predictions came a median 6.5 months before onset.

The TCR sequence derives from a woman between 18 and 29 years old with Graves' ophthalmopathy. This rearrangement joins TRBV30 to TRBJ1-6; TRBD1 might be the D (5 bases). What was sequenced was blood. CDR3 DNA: TGTGCCTGGAATGCGGGGGACTATAATTCACCCCTCCACTTT. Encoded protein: CAWNAGDYNSPLHF. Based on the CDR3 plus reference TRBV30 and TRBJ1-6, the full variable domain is SQTIHQWPATLVQPVGSPLSLECTVEGTSNPNLYWYRQAAGRGLQLLFYSVGIGQISSEVPQNLSASRPQDRQFILSSKKLLLSDSGFYLCAWNAGDYNSPLHFGNGTRLTVT.